The 11 T cell receptor beta chains reported below all come from one sample, sequenced in a study of cytomegalovirus exposure and HLA in healthy donors. Vbeta (60) and Jbeta (13) primers were used in the PCR. TCRdb keeps only in-frame clones here, not all; method: immunoSEQ multiplex PCR. The data show tens of thousands of clones, with approximately 80% seen just once and 3.5% to 5% held by the top ten. The specimen sequenced was PBMCs. The receptors shown here come from a man aged 25-45 years in good health and CMV-seronegative.

The V call is TRBV12-5, the J call TRBJ2-5; a weak D match, TRBD1 (5 bases). The CDR3 extends over 15 amino acids. The V and J ends lost 6 bases and 2 bases respectively, with 16 bases between them. CDR1 LGHNT and CDR2 FRNRAP come from the germline V gene. CDR3 protein: CASGLGQGGQETQYF. CDR3 DNA: TGTGCTAGTGGCCTCGGTCAGGGTGGGCAAGAGACCCAGTACTTC. The variable domain in full, completed from reference TRBV12-5 and TRBJ2-5, reads DARVTQTPRHKVTEMGQEVTMRCQPILGHNTVFWYRQTMMQGLELLAYFRNRAPLDDSGMPKDRFSAEMPDATLATLKIQPSEPRDSAVYFCASGLGQGGQETQYFGPGTRLLVL.

CDR3 protein: CASRGRAGASYEQYF. The CDR3 nucleotides read TGTGCCAGCAGAGGCCGAGCGGGAGCGAGTTACGAGCAGTACTTC. The rearrangement joins TRBV7-2 to TRBJ2-7, with 8 bases lining up with TRBD2. CDR1 and CDR2 (germline): SGHTA, FQGNSA. The ends lost 6 bases at V and 4 bases at J; junction bases unmatched: 11. CDR3 length: 15 residues. The full variable domain, completed using reference TRBV7-2 and TRBJ2-7, is GAGVSQSPSNKVTEKGKDVELRCDPISGHTALYWYRQSLGQGLEFLIYFQGNSAPDKSGLPSDRFSAERTGGSVSTLTIQRTQQEDSAVYLCASRGRAGASYEQYFGPGTRLTVT.

Comment on this clone: An end of the junction does not agree with germline; a read error may underlie this. This sequence joins TRBV7-9 and TRBJ1-6; the D gene is possibly TRBD1 (5 bases). Germline V CDR1 and CDR2: SEHNR, FQNEAQ (reference sequence). CDR3 length equals 17 residues. The CDR3 region has the DNA TGTTCCAGCAGCTTAGTAAGTGGGGGAGGTGAGAATTCACCCCTCCACTTT. Its translation is CSSSLVSGGGENSPLHF.

This clone was picked up one time. The chain couples TRBV15 to TRBJ1-5; D is undetermined. Between the trimmed V and J ends, which lost 0 bases and 2 bases, there was a span of 8 bases. CDR3 length: 15 amino acids. Germline V gene sequence: CDR1 LNHNV, CDR2 YYDKDF (reference sequence). The CDR3 sequence is CATSRDSNGNQPQHF. The CDR3, as DNA: TGTGCCACCAGCAGAGATAGTAACGGCAATCAGCCCCAGCATTTT.

On this clone: One end of the junction is discordant with germline, which a read error may explain. The chain combines TRBV15 with TRBJ2-1, with D possibly matching TRBD2 (5 bases). The CDR3 has 16 residues. CDR1 is LNHNV, CDR2 YYDKDF, per germline (reference sequence). This CDR3 is CATSGERSLSYNEQFF. DNA of the CDR3: TGTGCCACCAGCGGAGAGCGGAGCCTCTCCTACAATGAGCAGTTCTTC.

The chain recombines TRBV2 with TRBJ2-7; 9 bases agree with TRBD2. V was pared by 1 base and J by 3 bases, with 4 bases of the junction left unmatched. Germline V lookup: CDR1 SNHLY, CDR2 FYNNEI. This CDR3 comprises 15 residues. CDR3 residues: CASSEERGDSYEQYF. CDR3 bases: TGTGCCAGCAGTGAAGAGCGGGGGGACAGCTACGAGCAGTACTTC.

The genes are TRBV27 and TRBJ1-2; D perhaps matches TRBD1 (5 bases). Germline V CDR1 and CDR2: MNHEY, SMNVEV (reference sequence). The ends were cut back, 8 bases at V and 4 bases at J, with 14 bases in the middle. There are 13 residues in the CDR3. The DNA for the CDR3 is TGTGCCAGCTGGGGCCCACGTGGCTATGGCTACACCTTC. Its translation: CASWGPRGYGYTF.

The chain uses TRBV5-6 and TRBJ2-2, with TRBD2 identical over 14 bases. Germline-derived CDR1 and CDR2 are SGHDT and YYEEEE. V lost 2 bases, J lost 7 bases, and 4 bases stayed unmatched. The CDR3 extends over 16 amino acids. CDR3 DNA: TGTGCCAGCAGCTTCGGGACTAGCGGGAGTCTCGGGGAGCTGTTTTTT. As protein: CASSFGTSGSLGELFF.

This clone occurred a few times. V usage is TRBV2 and J usage is TRBJ1-1; D is unclear. Germline CDR1 SNHLY, CDR2 FYNNEI. The CDR3 is 12 amino acids. V lost 6 bases, J lost 6 bases, and 11 bases lay in between. CDR3 bases: TGTGCCAGCAGGGCCGTGTCCCCTGAAGCTTTCTTT. Amino acid sequence: CASRAVSPEAFF.

The chain links TRBV18 to TRBJ2-7; the D is unclear. Germline V CDR1 and CDR2: KGHSH, LQKENI. The CDR3 contains 13 residues. The V end lost 4 bases, the J end lost 2 bases, and 9 bases lay between the germline ends. The DNA for the CDR3 is TGTGCCAGCTCACGAACAGATACCTACGAGCAGTACTTC. Residues: CASSRTDTYEQYF.

The CDR3 reads CASSLEQGASNEKLFF. CDR3 bases: TGTGCCAGCAGCTTAGAACAGGGGGCTTCTAATGAAAAACTGTTTTTT. The chain recombines TRBV7-9 with TRBJ1-4; 9 nucleotides agree with TRBD1. V lost 1 base to trimming and J lost 3 bases; unmatched junction nucleotides: 3. Germline values: CDR1 SEHNR, CDR2 FQNEAQ (reference sequence). This CDR3 is 16 amino acids long.